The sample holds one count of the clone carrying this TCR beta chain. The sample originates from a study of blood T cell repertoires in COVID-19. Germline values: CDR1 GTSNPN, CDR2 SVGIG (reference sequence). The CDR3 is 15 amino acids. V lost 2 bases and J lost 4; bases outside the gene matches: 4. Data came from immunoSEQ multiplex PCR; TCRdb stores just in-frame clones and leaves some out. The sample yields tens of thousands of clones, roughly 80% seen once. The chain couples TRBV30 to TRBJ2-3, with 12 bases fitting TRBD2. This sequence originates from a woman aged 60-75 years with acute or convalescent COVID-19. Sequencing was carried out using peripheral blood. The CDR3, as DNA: TGTGCCTGGAGTAAGGGACTAGCGGGCCCAGATACGCAGTATTTT. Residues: CAWSKGLAGPDTQYF.